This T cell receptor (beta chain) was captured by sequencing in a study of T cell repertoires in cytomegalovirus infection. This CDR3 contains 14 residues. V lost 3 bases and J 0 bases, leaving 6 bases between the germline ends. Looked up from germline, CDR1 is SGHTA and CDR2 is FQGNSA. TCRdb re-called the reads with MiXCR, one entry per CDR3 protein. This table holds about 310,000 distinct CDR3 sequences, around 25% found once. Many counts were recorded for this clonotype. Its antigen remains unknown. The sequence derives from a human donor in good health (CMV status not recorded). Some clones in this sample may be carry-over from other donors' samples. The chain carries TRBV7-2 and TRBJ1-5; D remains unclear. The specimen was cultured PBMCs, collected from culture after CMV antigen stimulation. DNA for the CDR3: TGTGCCAGCAGCTTCGACAATAGCAATCAGCCCCAGCATTTT. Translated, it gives CASSFDNSNQPQHF. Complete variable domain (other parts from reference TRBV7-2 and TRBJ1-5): GAGVSQSPSNKVTEKGKDVELRCDPISGHTALYWYRQSLGQGLEFLIYFQGNSAPDKSGLPSDRFSAERTGGSVSTLTIQRTQQEDSAVYLCASSFDNSNQPQHFGDGTRLSIL.